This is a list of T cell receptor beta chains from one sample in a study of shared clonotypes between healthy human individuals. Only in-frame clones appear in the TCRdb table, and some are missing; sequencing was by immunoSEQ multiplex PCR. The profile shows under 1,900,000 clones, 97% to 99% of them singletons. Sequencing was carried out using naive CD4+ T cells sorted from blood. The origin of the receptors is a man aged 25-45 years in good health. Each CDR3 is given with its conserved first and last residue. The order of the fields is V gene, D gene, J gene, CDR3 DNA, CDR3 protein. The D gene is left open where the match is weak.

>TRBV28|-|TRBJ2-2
TGTGCCAGCGGAATCTCGGTGGGCGGGGAGCTGTTTTTT
CASGISVGGELFF
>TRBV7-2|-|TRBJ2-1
TGTGCCAGCAGCTCTGGGACATACGAGCAGTTCTTC
CASSSGTYEQFF
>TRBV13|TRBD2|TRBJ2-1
TGTGCCAGCAGCATGAGGACTAGCGCGACATACTCCTACAATGAGCAGTTCTTC
CASSMRTSATYSYNEQFF
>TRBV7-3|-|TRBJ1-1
TGTGCCAGCAGCTTAAGCCTGGGAAACACTGAAGCTTTCTTT
CASSLSLGNTEAFF
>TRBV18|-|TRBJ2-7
TGTGCCAGCTCACCCAGGACATCCACCTACGAGCAGTACTTC
CASSPRTSTYEQYF
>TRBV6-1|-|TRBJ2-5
TGTGCCAGCACTCCGGGTTATGAGACCCAGTACTTC
CASTPGYETQYF
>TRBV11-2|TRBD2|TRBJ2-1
TGTGCCAGCAGCTTAGATGTCACCAGCGGGAGGGCCTATGGCAATGAGCAGTTCTTC
CASSLDVTSGRAYGNEQFF
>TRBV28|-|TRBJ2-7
TGTGCCAGCAGTCCACCTCATAAACGGCCAAACTCCTACGAGCAGTACTTC
CASSPPHKRPNSYEQYF
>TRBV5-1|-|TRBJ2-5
TGCGCCAGCAGCTTCGCAAGCAGAATGGGAGAGACCCAGTACTTC
CASSFASRMGETQYF
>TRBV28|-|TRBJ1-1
TGTGCCAGCAGCGTGGTGGGCCAGACTGAAGCTTTCTTT
CASSVVGQTEAFF
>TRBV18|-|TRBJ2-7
TGTGCCAGCTCACCAGTTCACCCCGAGCAGTACTTC
CASSPVHPEQYF
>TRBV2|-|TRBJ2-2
TGTGCCAGCAAGTTATGGTCGGCCACCGGGGAGCTGTTTTTT
CASKLWSATGELFF
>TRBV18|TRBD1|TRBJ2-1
TGTGCCAGCTCACCGGGACAGGGGGTCAATGAGCAGTTCTTC
CASSPGQGVNEQFF
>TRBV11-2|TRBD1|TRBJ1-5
TGTGCCAGCAGCAAGGACAGGGGTCGGCAGCCCCAGCATTTT
CASSKDRGRQPQHF
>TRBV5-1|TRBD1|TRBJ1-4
TGCGCCAGCAGCTTGACCGGGACAGGGATAGGAAAACTGTTTTTT
CASSLTGTGIGKLFF
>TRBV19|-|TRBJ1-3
TGTGCCAGTTCGTTGGGTGTCGCGAACACCATATATTTT
CASSLGVANTIYF
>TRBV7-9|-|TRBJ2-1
TGTGCCAGCAGCCAGGCAGGGAGGAGCTCCTACAATGAGCAGTTCTTC
CASSQAGRSSYNEQFF
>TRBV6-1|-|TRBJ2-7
TGTGCCAGCAGTGAAGCCTGGGCTTCCTACGAGCAGTACTTC
CASSEAWASYEQYF
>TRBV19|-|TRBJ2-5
TGTGCCAGTAGTATAGGTCCCGTAACGGAGACCCAGTACTTC
CASSIGPVTETQYF
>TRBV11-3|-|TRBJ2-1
TGTGCCAGCAGCTTCGGGCCCCAGGCCCCGTTCTTC
CASSFGPQAPFF